These 21 T cell receptor beta chains were sequenced from one sample in a study of identical twins. TCRdb reprocessed the 5' RACE reads via MiXCR and lists one record per CDR3 protein. The table shows some 500,000 distinct CDR3 sequences, with nearly 10% occurring only once. The data also belong to a second study, concerning yellow fever vaccine responses in identical twins.

Sequenced material: PBMCs. These receptor sequences come from a young woman in good health.

This clonotype was counted between two and nine times. This sequence joins TRBV13 and TRBJ2-1; D tentatively reads TRBD1 or TRBD2 (6 bases each). The ends were cut back, 5 bases at V and 7 bases at J, with 12 bases in the middle. Germline CDR1 PRHDT, CDR2 FYEKMQ (reference sequence). This CDR3 comprises 13 residues. This CDR3 is CASSPTRGNEQFF. The CDR3 nucleotides read TGTGCCAGCAGCCCGACTAGGGGGAATGAGCAGTTCTTC.

This clonotype showed up just a few times. A much larger clone differs from this one at a single base, so this may be a read error. The chain employs TRBV7-2 and TRBJ2-7; no clear D gene. V was pared by 1 base and J by 3 bases, with 4 bases between. Germline CDR1 is SGHTA and CDR2 is FQGNSA. The CDR3 loop spans 12 amino acids. CDR3: CASSLEVYEQYF. CDR3 in DNA: TGTGCCAGCAGCTTAGAGGTCTACGAGCAGTACTTC.

This clonotype showed up many times. This rearrangement joins TRBV4-2 to TRBJ2-1; D possibly corresponds to TRBD1 (6 bases). The CDR3 sequence is 16 residues long. Germline V gene lookup returns CDR1 LGHNA and CDR2 YNFKEQ. The ends were cut back, 4 bases at V and 6 bases at J, with 19 bases in the middle. The CDR3 is CASSRFVGAESNEQFF. CDR3 sequence (DNA): TGTGCCAGCAGCCGTTTTGTGGGGGCTGAGAGCAATGAGCAGTTCTTC.

The CDR3 region is CASSQSDRGDGYTF. DNA of the CDR3: TGTGCCAGCAGCCAATCAGACAGGGGAGATGGCTACACCTTC. V is TRBV16 and J is TRBJ1-2; 8 bases match TRBD1. V dropped 0 bases and J dropped 6; count of bases not matched to a gene: 3. CDR1 and CDR2 (germline): KGHSY, FQNENV. The CDR3 extends over 14 amino acids.

This clonotype was recorded many times. The rearrangement uses TRBV5-1 and TRBJ2-2; possibly TRBD1 for D (6 bases). Germline values: CDR1 SGHRS, CDR2 YFSETQ. Trimming took 0 bases from V and 1 from J, leaving 10 bases between them. The CDR3 sequence is 16 residues long. CDR3 bases: TGCGCCAGCAGCTTGGCCGGACAGATGAACACCGGGGAGCTGTTTTTT. Amino acid sequence: CASSLAGQMNTGELFF.

This clonotype was detected ten times or more. The rearrangement joins TRBV20-1 to TRBJ2-7, with 7 bases fitting TRBD1. In germline, CDR1 is DFQATT, CDR2 SNEGSKA (reference sequence). This CDR3 has 11 amino acids. V lost 5 bases to trimming and J lost 7 bases; unmatched junction nucleotides: 5. CDR3: CSAPDRDEQYF. For the CDR3, the DNA is TGCAGTGCTCCTGACAGGGATGAGCAGTACTTC.

This clonotype has ten or more counts. The rearrangement joins TRBV12-3 or TRBV12-4 to TRBJ2-7; 7 nucleotides agree with TRBD1. The CDR3 totals 14 residues. J gave up 5 bases and V 8 bases, and 12 bases lay outside the gene matches. Written as DNA, the CDR3 is TGTGCCAGCGTGCTGGGACAGATGGGAAACGAGCAGTACTTC. Translated: CASVLGQMGNEQYF.

The chain uses TRBV2 and TRBJ2-3; 10 bases are shared with TRBD2. The CDR3 runs to 14 residues. Germline trimming cut 3 bases from V and 9 bases from J; bases unmatched to any gene: 6. The V gene's germline CDR1 is SNHLY and CDR2 FYNNEI. This chain's CDR3 is CASSEGTSVKTQYF. In DNA, the CDR3 is TGTGCCAGCAGTGAGGGGACTAGCGTCAAAACGCAGTATTTT.

This clonotype was picked up a small number of times. The CDR3 here is CAISPAKASGRVRELFF. CDR3 DNA sequence: TGTGCCATCAGTCCGGCGAAGGCTAGCGGGAGGGTCCGGGAGCTGTTTTTT. The chain links TRBV10-3 to TRBJ2-2; 12 nucleotides line up with TRBD2. Trimming at V came to 5 bases and at J to 9 bases, leaving 13 bases not matched to a gene. The CDR3 is 17 amino acids. Germline V CDR1 and CDR2: ENHRY, SYGVKD.

This clonotype has just a few counts. The chain couples TRBV6-1 to TRBJ1-1, with TRBD1 as a possible D gene (5 bases). The CDR3 covers 14 residues. V lost 7 bases, J lost 4 bases, and 16 bases lay in between. From germline, CDR1 is MNHNS and CDR2 SASEGT. Here the CDR3 reads CASTISRAITEAFF. The CDR3, as DNA: TGTGCCAGCACAATTTCCAGGGCTATCACTGAAGCTTTCTTT.

This clonotype has a handful of counts. The gene calls are TRBV28 and TRBJ2-7, with 8 bases aligning to TRBD2. CDR1 is MDHEN and CDR2 is SYDVKM in the germline V gene. This CDR3 region has 15 residues. With V trimmed by 5 bases and J by 3 bases, 9 bases remained unmatched. The CDR3 here is CASSEAGETDYEQYF. The DNA of the CDR3 is TGTGCCAGCAGTGAAGCGGGGGAGACTGACTACGAGCAGTACTTC.

This clonotype was counted a few times. The J gene is TRBJ2-3, the V gene TRBV4-3, with 10 positions matching TRBD2. With V trimmed by 4 bases and J by 3 bases, 4 bases remained unmatched. Germline V gives CDR1 LGHNA, CDR2 YSLEER. The CDR3 is made up of 15 amino acids. The DNA of the CDR3 is TGCGCCAGCAGCCCTTTGACTAGCGGGACAGATACGCAGTATTTT. It encodes CASSPLTSGTDTQYF.

This clonotype was counted a few times. The gene calls are TRBV29-1 and TRBJ2-1; no firm D call. V was cut by 5 bases and J by 2 bases, with 7 bases left in between. Germline CDR1 SQVTM, CDR2 ANQGSEA. This CDR3 is 12 amino acids long. The CDR3 here is CSVFGAYNEQFF. CDR3 sequence (DNA): TGCAGCGTTTTTGGGGCCTACAATGAGCAGTTCTTC.

The chain couples TRBV20-1 to TRBJ2-5, with 10 bases identical to TRBD1. The CDR3 totals 14 residues. Germline loops: CDR1 DFQATT, CDR2 SNEGSKA (reference sequence). Trimming cost V 6 bases and J 4 bases; bases outside gene matches: 8. The CDR3 DNA sequence: TGCAGTGCGACTCCCGGACAGGGGGGAGAGACCCAGTACTTC. Encoded protein: CSATPGQGGETQYF.

This clonotype turned up a few times. V and J are TRBV6-2 or TRBV6-3 and TRBJ1-2; no reliable D call. The CDR3 length is 11 residues. The V end lost 8 bases, the J end lost 5 bases, and 9 bases lay between the germline ends. Germline lookup yields CDR1 MNHEY and CDR2 SVGEGT. Here the CDR3 DNA reads TGTGCCAGCCGTGAAATATATGGCTACACCTTC. It is translated as CASREIYGYTF.

This clonotype occurred many times. This chain joins TRBV12-3 or TRBV12-4 and TRBJ2-3; D call uncertain. Trimming took 6 bases from V and 2 from J, leaving 15 bases between them. The CDR3 runs to 15 residues. CDR3: CASRLYSGPTDTQYF. The CDR3 coding sequence is TGTGCCAGCAGACTATACTCGGGCCCCACAGATACGCAGTATTTT.

This clonotype was recorded at least ten times. The chain joins TRBV27 to TRBJ2-7, with 9 bases that match TRBD1. CDR3 length: 16 amino acids. V lost 5 bases, J lost 3 bases, and 11 bases stayed unmatched. Germline V gives CDR1 MNHEY, CDR2 SMNVEV (reference sequence). The CDR3 DNA sequence: TGTGCCAGCAGTCAGACGGGACAGGGAAGGGACTACGAGCAGTACTTC. Amino acid sequence: CASSQTGQGRDYEQYF.

There are many counts of this clonotype. The genes are TRBV10-3 and TRBJ1-1, with no clear D. The CDR3 consists of 15 residues. Germline values: CDR1 ENHRY, CDR2 SYGVKD. Trimming took 5 bases from V and 0 from J, leaving 13 bases between them. The CDR3 DNA follows: TGTGCCATCAGTAGAGGGCTCGGAGTGAACACTGAAGCTTTCTTT. Translating gives CAISRGLGVNTEAFF.

The sample holds a few counts of this clonotype. V is TRBV11-2 and J is TRBJ2-2, with 11 bases that match TRBD2. The germline V gene encodes CDR1 SGHAT and CDR2 FQNNGV. With 1 base clipped from V and 3 bases from J, the junction kept 7 bases outside the gene matches. CDR3 length equals 18 residues. CDR3 in amino acids: CASSLGPTSGKDTGELFF. The CDR3 DNA reads as TGTGCCAGCAGCTTAGGACCGACTAGCGGGAAGGACACCGGGGAGCTGTTTTTT.

This clonotype was seen at least ten times. The rearrangement links TRBV4-3 to TRBJ2-1; 8 nucleotides match TRBD2. CDR3 size: 17 residues. Germline CDR1 LGHNA, CDR2 YSLEER. V lost 0 bases to trimming and J lost 5 bases; unmatched junction nucleotides: 9. CDR3: CASSQEPTGGINNEQFF. The CDR3 DNA reads TGCGCCAGCAGCCAAGAACCCACGGGAGGGATAAACAATGAGCAGTTCTTC.

This clonotype was recorded at least ten times. The chain has TRBV12-3 or TRBV12-4 and TRBJ2-3; 8 bases match TRBD2. V shed 7 bases, J shed 7 bases, and the junction held 10 bases outside the gene matches. This CDR3 has 14 amino acids. CDR3 loop: CASISGLGGNTQYF. The CDR3 nucleotides read TGTGCCAGCATTTCGGGACTAGGGGGAAATACGCAGTATTTT.